Each of the 13 T cell receptor beta chains below was sequenced from the same sample in a study of cytomegalovirus exposure and HLA in healthy donors. Assay: immunoSEQ multiplex PCR; the TCRdb copy retains only in-frame clones and omits some. The profile shows roughly 68,000 clones, more than 95% of them singletons. Sequenced sample: PBMCs. These receptors originate from a young man in good health and CMV-seronegative.

V gene TRBV19 combines with J gene TRBJ1-5; D not certain. CDR3 length: 14 residues. CDR1 LNHDA and CDR2 SQIVND come from the germline V gene (reference sequence). V lost 1 base to trimming and J lost 3 bases, with 7 bases between them. CDR3 sequence: CASSIVAYNQPQHF. The CDR3 coding sequence is TGTGCCAGTAGTATAGTAGCCTACAATCAGCCCCAGCATTTT.

The CDR3 DNA sequence: TGTGCCAGCGGACTGGGAAGGTCCTCAGAGCAGTTCTTC. It codes for CASGLGRSSEQFF. V is TRBV6-1 and J is TRBJ2-1, with a tentative D call TRBD2 (5 bases). In germline, CDR1 is MNHNS, CDR2 SASEGT. The CDR3 spans 13 residues. Deletions cut 8 bases from V and 10 bases from J, with 18 bases between.

This clone was observed a single time. The rearrangement joins TRBV12-5 to TRBJ2-5, with D possibly being TRBD2 (6 bases). The CDR3 contains 14 residues. Looked up from germline, CDR1 is LGHNT and CDR2 is FRNRAP. The germline V and J ends were trimmed by 1 base and 5 bases, with 11 bases remaining between them. The CDR3 DNA follows: TGTGCTAGTGGTTTGGGACATGCGGGGGAGACCCAGTACTTC. Its protein is CASGLGHAGETQYF.

The chain is built from TRBV18 and TRBJ2-7, with 10 bases lining up with TRBD1. The germline gives CDR1 KGHSH, CDR2 LQKENI. Trimming removed 4 bases from V and 6 bases from J; junction bases left unmatched: 6. This CDR3 is 14 amino acids long. The CDR3 DNA reads as TGTGCCAGCTCACTCACGGGACAGGGGAGCGAGCAGTACTTC. Protein: CASSLTGQGSEQYF.

The J gene is TRBJ1-1, the V gene TRBV27; 12 nucleotides agree with TRBD1. The CDR3 totals 18 residues. Germline CDR1 reads MNHEY; CDR2 reads SMNVEV (reference sequence). The V segment lost 5 bases and the J segment 1 base; nucleotides outside the gene matches: 11. In nucleotides, the CDR3 is TGTGCCAGCAGTCCCCCCCCGGGACAGGGGGCCCGGAACACTGAAGCTTTCTTT. This sequence encodes CASSPPPGQGARNTEAFF.

The chain combines TRBV29-1 with TRBJ2-7, with 8 bases aligning to TRBD1. The CDR3 runs 12 residues. Losses at the gene ends were 2 bases for V and 5 bases for J; bases not matched to a gene: 2. Germline assignment: CDR1 SQVTM and CDR2 ANQGSEA. CDR3 DNA: TGCAGCGTTGAACAACAGGGGGACGAGCAGTACTTC. It codes for CSVEQQGDEQYF.

The CDR3 DNA sequence: TGTGCCAGCAGTGGGGGTGGGAGCGGGAAGTACAATGAGCAGTTCTTC. It yields the protein CASSGGGSGKYNEQFF. The rearrangement uses TRBV2 and TRBJ2-1, with 7 bases matching TRBD2. Germline V gives CDR1 SNHLY, CDR2 FYNNEI. This CDR3 comprises 16 residues. J lost 4 bases, V lost 4 bases, and 10 bases had no gene match.

The chain is built from TRBV19 and TRBJ2-7; the match to TRBD2 covers 10 bases. Germline values: CDR1 LNHDA, CDR2 SQIVND (reference sequence). The CDR3 totals 19 residues. Trimming took 4 bases from V and 0 from J; bases not matched to a gene: 15. The CDR3 protein is CASSKSQLAGLRSSYEQYF. Here the CDR3 DNA reads TGTGCCAGTAGTAAATCGCAACTAGCGGGATTACGAAGCTCCTACGAGCAGTACTTC.

The V call is TRBV28, the J call TRBJ1-4; 11 nucleotides line up with TRBD1. CDR3 size: 16 residues. The germline V gene has CDR1 MDHEN and CDR2 SYDVKM. V gave up 5 bases and J gave up 0 bases; unmatched junction bases: 2. CDR3 protein: CASSGDRGATNEKLFF. Here the CDR3 DNA reads TGTGCCAGCAGTGGGGACAGGGGGGCAACTAATGAAAAACTGTTTTTT.

This chain connects TRBV7-2 to TRBJ1-1, with TRBD1 as a possible D gene (6 bases). With 5 bases removed from V and 14 bases from J, the gap between germline ends came to 21 bases. The CDR3 has 13 amino acids. Per the germline V gene, CDR1 is SGHTA and CDR2 is FQGNSA. The CDR3 loop reads CASSPRDNLLAFF. For the CDR3, the DNA is TGTGCCAGCAGCCCACGGGACAACCTGTTAGCCTTCTTT.

The chain has TRBV27 and TRBJ2-7; perhaps TRBD2 as D (6 bases). Germline lookup yields CDR1 MNHEY and CDR2 SMNVEV (reference sequence). The CDR3 extends over 14 amino acids. Between the trimmed V and J ends, which lost 10 bases and 4 bases, there was a span of 20 bases. CDR3 DNA sequence: TGTGCCACCGCCGGGACTGATAGCTTTTACGAGCAGTACTTC. Amino acids: CATAGTDSFYEQYF.

This rearrangement joins TRBV4-1 to TRBJ2-1, with TRBD2 matching 12 bases. Trimming cost V 1 base and J 9 bases; bases outside gene matches: 4. The CDR3 has 15 residues. Germline CDR1 reads MGHRA; CDR2 reads YSYEKL. The chain's CDR3 is CASSQASGRAGEQFF. The CDR3 nucleotides are TGCGCCAGCAGCCAAGCTAGCGGGAGGGCCGGTGAGCAGTTCTTC.

The rearrangement links TRBV28 to TRBJ1-1, with D possibly being TRBD1 (6 bases). CDR1 is MDHEN, CDR2 SYDVKM, per germline. The CDR3 runs 13 residues. V gave up 6 bases and J gave up 6 bases, with 14 bases separating them. DNA of the CDR3: TGTGCCAGCAGGAATAACAGGGCCCCTGAAGCTTTCTTT. This codes for CASRNNRAPEAFF.